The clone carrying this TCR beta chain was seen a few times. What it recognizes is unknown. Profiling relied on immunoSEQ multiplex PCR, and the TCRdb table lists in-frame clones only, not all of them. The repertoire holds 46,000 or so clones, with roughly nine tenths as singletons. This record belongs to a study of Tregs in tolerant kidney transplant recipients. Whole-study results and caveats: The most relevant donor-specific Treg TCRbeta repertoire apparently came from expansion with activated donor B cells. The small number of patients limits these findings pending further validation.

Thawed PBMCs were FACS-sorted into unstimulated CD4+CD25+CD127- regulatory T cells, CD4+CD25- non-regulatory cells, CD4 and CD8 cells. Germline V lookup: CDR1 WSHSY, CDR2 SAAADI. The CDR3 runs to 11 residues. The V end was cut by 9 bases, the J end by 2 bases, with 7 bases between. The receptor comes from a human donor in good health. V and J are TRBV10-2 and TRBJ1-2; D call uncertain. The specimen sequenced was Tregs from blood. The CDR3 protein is CASQDNYGYTF. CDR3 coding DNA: TGCGCCAGTCAAGACAACTATGGCTACACCTTC.